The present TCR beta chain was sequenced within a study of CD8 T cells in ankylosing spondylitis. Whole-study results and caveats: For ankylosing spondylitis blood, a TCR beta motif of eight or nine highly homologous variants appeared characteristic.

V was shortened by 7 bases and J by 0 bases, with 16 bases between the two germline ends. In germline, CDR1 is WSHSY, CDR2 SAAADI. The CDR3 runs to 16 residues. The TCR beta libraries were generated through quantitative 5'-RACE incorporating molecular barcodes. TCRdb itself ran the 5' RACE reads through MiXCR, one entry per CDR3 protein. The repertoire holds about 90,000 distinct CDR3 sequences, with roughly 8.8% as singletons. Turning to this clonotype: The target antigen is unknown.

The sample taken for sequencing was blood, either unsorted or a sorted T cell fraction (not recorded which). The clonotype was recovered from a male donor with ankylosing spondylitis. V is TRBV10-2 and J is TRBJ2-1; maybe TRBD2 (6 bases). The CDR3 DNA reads TGCGCCAGCACGGGCGGGGTCTTCAGCTCCTACAATGAGCAGTTCTTC. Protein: CASTGGVFSSYNEQFF.